Included here is one T cell receptor beta chain sequence, with context. The sample originates from a study of blood T cell repertoires in COVID-19. Whole-study context: Acute and convalescent COVID-19 specimens originated in the United States, Italy and Spain.

Repertoires were generated with immunoSEQ multiplex PCR, while TCRdb's copy carries only in-frame clones and drops some. The repertoire holds 200,000 or so clones, with roughly 81% as singletons. Trimming took 5 bases from V and 0 from J; bases not matched to a gene: 4. Germline-derived CDR1 and CDR2 are SGHTA and FQGNSA. This CDR3 contains 14 residues. The chain combines TRBV7-2 with TRBJ2-7, with TRBD1 matching over 7 bases. The sequencing input was peripheral blood. The receptor comes from a woman older than 75 with COVID-19, enrolled during active disease. The CDR3 loop is CASSIGTVSYEQYF. CDR3 bases: TGTGCCAGCAGCATAGGGACAGTCTCCTACGAGCAGTACTTC.